The sequence of this T cell receptor (gamma chain) was determined in a study of gamma-delta T cells after stem cell transplantation. TCRdb re-called the RT-PCR reads with CATT. This repertoire shows 1,100 or so gamma-chain clones, around 17% found once; its top ten account for under 10%. This clone appeared a few times. Trimming removed 2 bases from V and 3 bases from J; junction bases left unmatched: 4. Per the germline V gene, CDR1 is GITISATS and CDR2 is ISYDGTV (reference sequence). The CDR3 totals 13 residues. Sequencing input: gamma-delta T cells. V is TRGV9 and J is TRGJ1 or TRGJ2. The sequence was collected from a human donor. It is not recorded whose cells these are; they may come from a transplant donor. DNA for the CDR3: TGTGCCTTGTGGGAGGGACTTTATTATAAGAAACTCTTT. It is translated as CALWEGLYYKKLF.